This is a list of T cell receptor beta chains from one sample in a study of control samples from healthy donors and cancer patients. Repertoires were generated with immunoSEQ multiplex PCR, while TCRdb's copy carries only in-frame clones and drops some. The sample carries 140,000 or so clones, 75% to 90% recorded once. Sequenced sample: blood. The receptors derive from a man aged 30 to 39 in good health. The CDR3 runs from the conserved cysteine through the conserved F or W. D genes are given only for firm matches. Rows give clone size only sometimes, using once, few, many, or a class for an expanded clone.

>TRBV9|TRBJ1-1|NA|TRBD1
CASSPLGQGKTEAFF
TGTGCCAGCAGCCCCCTCGGACAGGGTAAAACTGAAGCTTTCTTT
>TRBV3-1/TRBV3-2|TRBJ2-7|NA|NA
CASSQDGDSPDSYEQYF
TGTGCCAGCAGCCAAGATGGTGATTCGCCAGACTCCTACGAGCAGTACTTC
>TRBV2|TRBJ1-1|few|NA
CASSADSLGAFF
TGTGCCAGCAGCGCGGACAGTTTGGGAGCTTTCTTT
>TRBV20-1|TRBJ1-2|NA|NA
CSAKFYYGYTF
TGCAGTGCTAAATTTTACTATGGCTACACCTTC
>TRBV6-5|TRBJ1-2|NA|NA
CASKPLGANYGYTF
TGTGCCAGCAAACCCCTTGGGGCTAACTATGGCTACACCTTC
>TRBV9|TRBJ1-1|few|NA
CASSEGLANTEAFF
TGTGCCAGCAGCGAGGGCCTCGCGAACACTGAAGCTTTCTTT
>TRBV6-1|TRBJ2-3|NA|NA
CASSEAGLRTDTQYF
TGTGCCAGCAGTGAAGCGGGGCTTCGCACAGATACGCAGTATTTT
>TRBV19|TRBJ2-1|NA|NA
CASSIRGGFDEQFF
TGTGCCAGTAGTATAAGGGGGGGGTTCGATGAGCAGTTCTTC
>TRBV4-3|TRBJ2-7|medium-sized|NA
CASSQDIAKYEQYF
TGCGCCAGCAGCCAAGATATAGCAAAATACGAGCAGTACTTC
>TRBV7-3|TRBJ2-5|NA|NA
CASSLGLEETQYF
TGTGCCAGCAGCTTAGGACTGGAAGAGACCCAGTACTTC
>TRBV5-1|TRBJ2-3|NA|TRBD1
CASNRQGTDTQYF
TGCGCCAGCAACCGACAGGGAACAGATACGCAGTATTTT
>TRBV5-1|TRBJ2-3|NA|TRBD2
CASSFGTKSTDTQYF
TGCGCCAGCAGCTTCGGGACTAAGAGCACAGATACGCAGTATTTT
>TRBV7-2|TRBJ2-3|NA|NA
CASSLRRTQGGGTDTQYF
TGTGCCAGCAGCTTACGACGGACACAGGGAGGAGGCACAGATACGCAGTATTTT
>TRBV12-3/TRBV12-4|TRBJ2-2|NA|NA
CAGGNTGRELFF
TGTGCTGGTGGTAACACCGGTAGGGAGCTGTTTTTT
>TRBV10-3|TRBJ2-5|NA|NA
CAISDRGGETQYF
TGTGCCATCAGTGACAGAGGGGGAGAGACCCAGTACTTC
>TRBV5-1|TRBJ1-1|NA|NA
CASMPVSGGTEAFF
TGCGCCAGCATGCCGGTCTCCGGGGGCACTGAAGCTTTCTTT
>TRBV4-2|TRBJ2-7|NA|TRBD1
CASSDRGFYEQYF
TGTGCCAGCAGTGACAGGGGGTTTTACGAGCAGTACTTC
>TRBV5-1|TRBJ2-1|once|TRBD2
CASSSSGTSRVNEQFF
TGCGCCAGCAGCTCCTCCGGGACTAGCAGGGTCAATGAGCAGTTCTTC
>TRBV6-6|TRBJ2-7|NA|NA
CASRDNPSSYEQYF
TGTGCCAGCCGGGATAATCCATCGTCCTACGAGCAGTACTTC
>TRBV19|TRBJ2-7|NA|TRBD2
CASSSLSGRPYEQYF
TGTGCCAGTAGTTCCCTTAGCGGGAGGCCTTACGAGCAGTACTTC
>TRBV4-1|TRBJ2-1|NA|TRBD2
CASSPGTSGASRGLMQFF
TGCGCCAGCAGCCCCGGGACTAGCGGAGCCTCCCGCGGTTTGATGCAGTTCTTC
>TRBV27|TRBJ1-3|NA|TRBD1
CASSSDRFSGNTIYF
TGTGCCAGCAGTTCGGACAGGTTCTCTGGAAACACCATATATTTT
>TRBV4-3|TRBJ2-2|NA|NA
CASSQEEGVGTGELFF
TGCGCCAGCAGCCAAGAGGAAGGGGTAGGCACCGGGGAGCTGTTTTTT
>TRBV7-3|TRBJ2-1|NA|NA
CASSLGGRDPRNEQFF
TGTGCCAGCAGCTTAGGGGGCCGGGACCCCCGCAATGAGCAGTTCTTC
>TRBV3-1/TRBV3-2|TRBJ1-1|NA|NA
CASSQTLGQNTEAFF
TGTGCCAGCAGCCAAACCCTAGGACAGAACACTGAAGCTTTCTTT
>TRBV7-2|TRBJ2-7|once|NA
CASSLDRDEQYF
TGTGCCAGCAGCTTAGACAGGGACGAGCAGTACTTC
>TRBV5-1|TRBJ2-1|NA|TRBD1
CASRDRGIYNEQFF
TGCGCCAGCCGAGACAGGGGGATCTACAATGAGCAGTTCTTC
>TRBV6-6|TRBJ2-7|NA|NA
CASSYNGDYEQYF
TGTGCCAGCAGTTACAATGGCGATTACGAGCAGTACTTC
>TRBV7-2|TRBJ1-1|NA|NA
CASRAGGALNTEAFF
TGTGCCAGCAGGGCTGGAGGTGCTCTAAACACTGAAGCTTTCTTT
>TRBV4-1|TRBJ2-7|NA|NA
CASSVGTGPYEQYF
TGCGCCAGCAGCGTGGGGACGGGACCTTACGAGCAGTACTTC
>TRBV14|TRBJ2-2|NA|TRBD2
CASSQEDFGGVSGQNTGELFF
TGTGCCAGCAGCCAAGAAGATTTCGGGGGGGTCTCCGGACAGAACACCGGGGAGCTGTTTTTT
>TRBV6-5|TRBJ2-7|NA|TRBD2
CASSYSISGGAYEQYF
TGTGCCAGCAGTTACTCGATAAGCGGGGGGGCTTACGAGCAGTACTTC
>TRBV11-2|TRBJ1-4|few|NA
CASSFRGTSGEKLFF
TGTGCCAGCAGCTTCCGCGGGACCAGTGGCGAAAAACTGTTTTTT
>TRBV7-8|TRBJ1-1|NA|NA
CASSLGIEAFF
TGTGCCAGCAGCTTAGGAATAGAAGCTTTCTTT
>TRBV24-1|TRBJ1-2|NA|NA
CATSAGANYGYTF
TGTGCCACCAGCGCAGGGGCTAACTATGGCTACACCTTC
>TRBV6-2/TRBV6-3|TRBJ2-7|NA|NA
CASSYGTNYEQYF
TGTGCCAGCAGTTACGGGACAAATTACGAGCAGTACTTC
>TRBV11-2|TRBJ1-2|NA|NA
CASSLHQLKYGYTF
TGTGCCAGCAGCTTACACCAACTGAAATATGGCTACACCTTC
>TRBV11-3|TRBJ2-2|NA|NA
CASSLDRGGTGELFF
TGTGCCAGCAGCTTAGACAGGGGCGGGACCGGGGAGCTGTTTTTT
>TRBV6-6|TRBJ2-3|NA|TRBD1
CASSLGQPLTDTQYF
TGTGCCAGCAGTTTGGGACAGCCCCTCACAGATACGCAGTATTTT
>TRBV6-5|TRBJ1-5|NA|NA
CASRGPMREPQHF
TGTGCCAGCAGGGGACCCATGAGGGAGCCCCAGCATTTT
>TRBV7-9|TRBJ2-6|NA|NA
CASSTETGANVLTF
TGTGCCAGCAGCACAGAGACTGGGGCCAACGTCCTGACTTTC
>TRBV15|TRBJ2-1|NA|NA
CATSRAGVTAYNEQFF
TGTGCCACCAGCAGAGCTGGGGTAACGGCCTACAATGAGCAGTTCTTC
>TRBV18|TRBJ1-1|once|TRBD1
CASSWDRYDTEAFF
TGTGCCAGCTCATGGGACAGGTACGATACTGAAGCTTTCTTT
>TRBV19|TRBJ1-6|NA|TRBD1
CASSPGQVPSSPLHF
TGTGCCAGTAGCCCGGGACAGGTCCCGAGTTCACCCCTCCACTTT
>TRBV7-2|TRBJ2-7|NA|NA
CASSLATGFEQYF
TGTGCCAGCAGCTTAGCAACAGGGTTCGAGCAGTACTTC
>TRBV2|TRBJ2-1|NA|NA
CASRFGVDEQFF
TGTGCCAGCAGATTTGGTGTCGATGAGCAGTTCTTC
>TRBV10-2|TRBJ2-1|once|NA
CASRTGTPYNEQFF
TGCGCCAGCAGGACCGGGACCCCCTACAATGAGCAGTTCTTC
>TRBV14|TRBJ1-4|NA|NA
CASSKSLFRDNEKLFF
TGTGCCAGCAGCAAAAGCTTGTTCAGGGATAATGAAAAACTGTTTTTT
>TRBV19|TRBJ1-1|NA|NA
CASKSGGTEAFF
TGTGCCAGCAAATCGGGCGGCACTGAAGCTTTCTTT
>TRBV27|TRBJ2-7|once|TRBD2
CASSPIGGLPTYEQYF
TGTGCCAGCAGTCCAATCGGGGGACTACCGACCTACGAGCAGTACTTC
>TRBV9|TRBJ2-1|NA|NA
CASSVDTGTRDNEQFF
TGTGCCAGCAGCGTAGATACCGGGACAAGAGACAATGAGCAGTTCTTC